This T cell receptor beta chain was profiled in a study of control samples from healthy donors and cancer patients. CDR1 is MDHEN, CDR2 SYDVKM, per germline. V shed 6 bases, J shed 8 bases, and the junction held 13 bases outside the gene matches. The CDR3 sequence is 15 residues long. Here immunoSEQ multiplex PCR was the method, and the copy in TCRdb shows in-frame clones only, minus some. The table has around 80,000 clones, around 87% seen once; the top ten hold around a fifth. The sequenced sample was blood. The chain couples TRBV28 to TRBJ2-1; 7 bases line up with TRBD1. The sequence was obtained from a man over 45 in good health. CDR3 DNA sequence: TGTGCCAGCAGAACCGCCCCGGGCAGGGGGTATGAGCAGTTCTTC. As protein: CASRTAPGRGYEQFF.